These T cell receptor beta chains were read from a single sample in a study of T cell responses to AZD1222 COVID-19 vaccine. Method: immunoSEQ multiplex PCR; TCRdb's copy keeps in-frame clones and lacks some. The table has about 170,000 clones, around nine tenths seen once. The sequences come from peripheral blood, collected on day 0 of AZD1222 vaccination. The receptors shown here come from an adult in good health. Each CDR3 is given with its conserved first and last residue. D genes are given only for firm matches. The listing skips clone size in some rows; elsewhere it reads once, few, many or a size class.

>TRBV11-3|-|13|-|TRBJ2-7
CASSLLGGAEQYF
TGTGCCAGCAGCCTCTTGGGGGGGGCCGAGCAGTACTTC
>TRBV7-2|-|14|-|TRBJ1-2
CASSASTTGSGYTF
TGTGCCAGCAGCGCATCAACAACAGGGTCAGGCTACACCTTC
>TRBV18|-|13|-|TRBJ2-3
CASSPPVTDTQYF
TGTGCCAGCTCACCACCGGTCACAGATACGCAGTATTTT
>TRBV7-9|-|14|-|TRBJ1-2
CASSRGEAHYGYTF
TGTGCCAGCAGCCGTGGGGAGGCCCACTATGGCTACACCTTC
>TRBV4-2|TRBD1|14|-|TRBJ2-7
CASSLGQEYYEQYF
TGTGCCAGCAGCCTGGGACAGGAATACTACGAGCAGTACTTC
>TRBV6-5|TRBD1|14|-|TRBJ1-1
CASSRTGTGTEAFF
TGTGCCAGCAGTCGCACCGGGACAGGGACTGAAGCTTTCTTT
>TRBV10-2|-|16|-|TRBJ1-1
CASSESVVIGDTEAFF
TGCGCCAGCAGTGAGTCAGTCGTTATAGGGGACACTGAAGCTTTCTTT
>TRBV9|-|14|once|TRBJ2-5
CASSGGPTEETQYF
TGTGCCAGCAGCGGAGGACCCACCGAGGAGACCCAGTACTTC
>TRBV12-5|-|11|few|TRBJ2-5
CASSGQETQYF
TGTGCTAGTAGCGGTCAAGAGACCCAGTACTTC
>TRBV3-1/TRBV3-2|TRBD1|15|-|TRBJ2-1
CASSHVGQGSWEQFF
TGTGCCAGCAGCCACGTGGGACAGGGGTCTTGGGAGCAGTTCTTC
>TRBV18|TRBD1|15|-|TRBJ1-5
CASSRDRAPNQPQHF
TGTGCCAGCTCACGGGACAGGGCCCCCAATCAGCCCCAGCATTTT
>TRBV12-1|-|17|-|TRBJ2-7
CASNTIPYRGRTYEQYF
TGTGCCAGCAACACAATCCCGTACAGGGGGCGCACCTACGAGCAGTACTTC
>TRBV11-2|TRBD1|16|-|TRBJ2-3
CASSPRGQGVTDTQYF
TGTGCCAGCAGCCCCAGGGGACAGGGGGTCACAGATACGCAGTATTTT
>TRBV5-1|-|15|-|TRBJ1-4
CASSSRAGAGEKLFF
TGCGCCAGCAGCTCAAGGGCAGGGGCGGGTGAAAAACTGTTTTTT
>TRBV7-6|TRBD1|16|-|TRBJ2-5
CASSLGQGELQETQYF
TGTGCCAGCAGCTTAGGACAGGGGGAACTACAAGAGACCCAGTACTTC
>TRBV27|-|14|once|TRBJ2-7
CASRPSGVGDEQYF
TGTGCCAGCAGGCCCTCGGGCGTAGGCGACGAGCAGTACTTC
>TRBV7-9|TRBD1|17|-|TRBJ1-4
CASSSGTGSLINEKLFF
TGTGCCAGCAGCTCCGGGACAGGGTCCTTGATTAATGAAAAACTGTTTTTT
>TRBV6-5|-|15|-|TRBJ1-5
CASRPPTGLVQPQHF
TGTGCCAGCAGACCACCTACAGGGTTAGTTCAGCCCCAGCATTTT
>TRBV29-1|TRBD2|17|few|TRBJ2-5
CSIDGMASGGSQETQYF
TGCAGCATCGATGGGATGGCTAGCGGGGGGTCACAAGAGACCCAGTACTTC
>TRBV29-1|TRBD2|15|-|TRBJ2-1
CSVESGGALYNEQFF
TGCAGCGTTGAATCGGGAGGGGCTCTCTACAATGAGCAGTTCTTC
>TRBV19|TRBD2|16|-|TRBJ2-1
CASSWTSGGSYNEQFF
TGTGCCAGTAGCTGGACTAGCGGGGGGTCTTACAATGAGCAGTTCTTC
>TRBV30|-|16|-|TRBJ2-3
CAWSGGRRGAADTQYF
TGTGCCTGGAGCGGGGGGCGGAGGGGTGCAGCAGATACGCAGTATTTT
>TRBV10-3|-|15|-|TRBJ2-3
CAISERGGAGDTQYF
TGTGCCATCAGTGAGAGGGGGGGCGCAGGAGATACGCAGTATTTT
>TRBV24-1|TRBD2|15|-|TRBJ2-5
CATSGGGADQETQYF
TGTGCCACCAGTGGCGGGGGGGCAGACCAAGAGACCCAGTACTTC
>TRBV27|-|14|-|TRBJ1-1
CASSLSGLGLEAFF
TGTGCCAGCAGTTTATCGGGACTAGGCCTGGAAGCTTTCTTT
>TRBV5-4|-|11|-|TRBJ1-3
CASGSGNTIYF
TGTGCCAGTGGCTCTGGAAACACCATATATTTT
>TRBV4-1|TRBD1|17|-|TRBJ2-1
CASSDLSRDRGNNEQFF
TGCGCCAGCAGCGACTTATCCCGGGACAGGGGTAACAATGAGCAGTTCTTC
>TRBV20-1|-|10|-|TRBJ2-3
CSGGRDTQYF
TGCAGTGGGGGGAGGGATACGCAGTATTTT
>TRBV7-3|-|14|once|TRBJ2-5
CASSSGRGGETQYF
TGTGCCAGCAGCTCCGGGCGCGGAGGGGAGACCCAGTACTTC
>TRBV18|-|18|-|TRBJ1-2
CASSPKIATSGGNYGYTF
TGTGCCAGCTCCCCTAAAATTGCCACTTCCGGAGGCAACTATGGCTACACCTTC
>TRBV7-8|TRBD1|15|-|TRBJ2-7
CASSATGGPSYEQYF
TGTGCCAGCAGCGCGACAGGGGGCCCTTCCTACGAGCAGTACTTC
>TRBV2|-|15|-|TRBJ1-2
CASSQVRRDLGGYTF
TGTGCCAGCAGCCAGGTTAGGCGGGACTTGGGTGGCTACACCTTC
>TRBV7-2|-|14|few|TRBJ1-5
CASSRVGSNQPQHF
TGTGCCAGCAGTCGGGTTGGTAGCAATCAGCCCCAGCATTTT
>TRBV6-2/TRBV6-3|TRBD1|14|-|TRBJ1-2
CASSFTGGGNGYTF
TGTGCCAGCAGTTTTACAGGGGGCGGTAATGGCTACACCTTC
>TRBV5-4|TRBD2|15|-|TRBJ2-7
CASSGGLAGGLEQYF
TGTGCCAGCAGCGGAGGACTAGCGGGGGGGCTTGAGCAGTACTTC
>TRBV4-3|TRBD1|16|few|TRBJ1-4
CASSQEPGQGGEKLFF
TGCGCCAGCAGCCAAGAACCGGGACAGGGGGGTGAAAAACTGTTTTTT
>TRBV7-9|-|16|-|TRBJ1-2
CASSPIGGQADYGYTF
TGTGCCAGCAGCCCAATCGGAGGGCAGGCAGACTATGGCTACACCTTC
>TRBV6-5|TRBD2|15|-|TRBJ2-7
CASRPAGRDGGEQYF
TGTGCCAGCAGACCAGCCGGACGGGACGGGGGGGAGCAGTACTTC
>TRBV6-2/TRBV6-3|-|16|-|TRBJ1-2
CASSSADSPANYGYTF
TGTGCCAGCAGCTCCGCGGACAGCCCTGCTAACTATGGCTACACCTTC
>TRBV9|TRBD1|14|-|TRBJ1-3
CASTLDRAGNTIYF
TGTGCCAGCACCTTGGACAGGGCTGGAAACACCATATATTTT
>TRBV5-8|-|15|-|TRBJ2-4
CASSAGLKAKNIQYF
TGTGCCAGCAGCGCCGGGCTTAAAGCCAAAAACATTCAGTACTTC
>TRBV3-1/TRBV3-2|TRBD1|18|once|TRBJ1-3
CASSQDSERTGPGNTIYF
TGTGCCAGCAGCCAAGATTCTGAGCGGACAGGGCCTGGAAACACCATATATTTT
>TRBV7-9|-|12|-|TRBJ1-4
CASSRGGEKLFF
TGTGCCAGCAGCCGGGGTGGGGAAAAACTGTTTTTT
>TRBV5-1|-|16|-|TRBJ2-3
CASSFSLPEGGDTQYF
TGCGCCAGCAGCTTCTCCCTTCCTGAGGGGGGCGATACGCAGTATTTT
>TRBV6-1|-|14|-|TRBJ2-7
CASSEGQRAGEQYF
TGTGCCAGCAGTGAAGGGCAGCGAGCGGGCGAGCAGTACTTC
>TRBV5-4|TRBD1|15|-|TRBJ1-2
CASSLGQGIMDGYTF
TGTGCCAGCAGCTTAGGACAGGGGATTATGGATGGCTACACCTTC
>TRBV5-1|-|14|-|TRBJ2-3
CASSLGLATDTQYF
TGCGCCAGCAGCTTGGGGCTGGCCACAGATACGCAGTATTTT
>TRBV5-6|-|15|-|TRBJ1-1
CASSLRAGSNTEAFF
TGTGCCAGCAGCTTGAGGGCAGGCTCAAACACTGAAGCTTTCTTT
>TRBV14|-|15|-|TRBJ1-6
CASSQGPLLGSPLHF
TGTGCCAGCAGCCAAGGGCCCCTGTTAGGCTCACCCCTCCACTTT
>TRBV2|TRBD1|15|-|TRBJ1-2
CASSQGTGGMYGYTF
TGTGCCAGCAGTCAAGGGACAGGGGGCATGTATGGCTACACCTTC
>TRBV11-1|TRBD1|14|-|TRBJ2-7
CASSSGTGSYEQYF
TGTGCCAGCAGCTCCGGGACAGGGTCCTACGAGCAGTACTTC
>TRBV5-6|-|14|-|TRBJ1-1
CASSLVRRDTEAFF
TGTGCCAGCAGCTTGGTGAGACGGGACACTGAAGCTTTCTTT
>TRBV6-2/TRBV6-3|TRBD1|16|-|TRBJ2-4
CASSLNPGTAENIQYF
TGTGCCAGCAGTCTGAACCCCGGGACAGCCGAAAACATTCAGTACTTC
>TRBV16|-|15|-|TRBJ1-3
CASSPRGAAGNTIYF
TGTGCCAGCAGCCCTCGGGGGGCAGCTGGAAACACCATATATTTT
>TRBV9|-|15|-|TRBJ1-5
CASSPSGRGNQPQHF
TGTGCCAGCAGCCCAAGCGGTAGGGGCAATCAGCCCCAGCATTTT
>TRBV19|-|14|-|TRBJ1-5
CASSSISIYQPQHF
TGTGCCAGTAGTAGTATCTCCATTTATCAGCCCCAGCATTTT
>TRBV5-1|TRBD1|14|-|TRBJ1-2
CASRQTGGAEGYTF
TGCGCCAGCAGACAAACAGGGGGCGCGGAAGGCTACACCTTC
>TRBV2|-|12|-|TRBJ1-2
CASSAQADGYTF
TGTGCCAGCAGTGCCCAGGCAGATGGCTACACCTTC
>TRBV9|-|13|-|TRBJ2-7
CASSGPSSYEQYF
TGTGCCAGCAGCGGTCCCAGCTCCTACGAGCAGTACTTC
>TRBV5-6|TRBD1|14|-|TRBJ2-5
CASSPTGGRKTQYF
TGTGCCAGCAGCCCGACAGGGGGCAGGAAGACCCAGTACTTC